The rows below give T cell receptor beta chains drawn from one sample of a study of control samples from healthy donors and cancer patients. The protocol was immunoSEQ multiplex PCR, while the TCRdb copy is restricted to in-frame clones and leaves out a portion. The table lists 60,000 to 75,000 clones, approximately 89% of them singletons. The material sequenced was PBMCs. The receptors come from a man between 60 and 75 years old with colorectal cancer. The CDR3 runs from the conserved cysteine through the conserved F or W. A D gene is named only where the DNA matches it firmly. Only part of the rows carry a size: once, few, many, or a class if the clone is expanded.

cdr3_nt cdr3_aa v_call d_call clone_size j_call
TGTGCCAGCAGCAAAGCGGCGGGGGGTCGGAACTCCTACAATGAGCAGTTCTTC CASSKAAGGRNSYNEQFF TRBV21-1 - - TRBJ2-1
TGTGCCAGCAGTTGGGGGGGTACAAACATTCAGTACTTC CASSWGGTNIQYF TRBV12-3/TRBV12-4 TRBD2 - TRBJ2-4
TGTGCCAGCAGCCAAGAAAAACTGGGCTATGGCTACACCTTC CASSQEKLGYGYTF TRBV4-2 - - TRBJ1-2
TGTGCCAGCTCACCAATGGCGAGGGTAAACACCGGGGAGCTGTTTTTT CASSPMARVNTGELFF TRBV18 - - TRBJ2-2
TGCGCCAGCAGCTTATCCGGGACTAAGGAAGAGACCCAGTACTTC CASSLSGTKEETQYF TRBV5-1 TRBD2 once TRBJ2-5
TGTGCCAGCAGTAAGGAGGGGGCCCTATATAGCAATCAGCCCCAGCATTTT CASSKEGALYSNQPQHF TRBV7-8 TRBD1 - TRBJ1-5
TGTGCCAGCTCACCACCGGGGCAGCGGGGGACCAAAAACATTCAGTACTTC CASSPPGQRGTKNIQYF TRBV18 TRBD2 - TRBJ2-4
TGCGCCAGCAGCTTGGCCAGCTTTAATGAAAAACTGTTTTTT CASSLASFNEKLFF TRBV5-1 - - TRBJ1-4
TGTGCCAGCAGTCAGGCAGAGCATAATTCACCCCTCCACTTT CASSQAEHNSPLHF TRBV6-5 - - TRBJ1-6
TGTGCCAGCAGCTTAGCGGGCCCCGGGGAGACCCAGTACTTC CASSLAGPGETQYF TRBV7-2 - - TRBJ2-5
TGTGCCAGCAGCTCCGGGCCTTATGGAAACACCATATATTTT CASSSGPYGNTIYF TRBV7-2 - - TRBJ1-3
TGTGCCAGCAGCCCACAGACGGGGGGGCTGGGAGATACGCAGTATTTT CASSPQTGGLGDTQYF TRBV27 TRBD2 - TRBJ2-3
TGTGCCAGCAGCTACGGGACAGGGATGTCAAACATTCAGTACTTC CASSYGTGMSNIQYF TRBV6-5 TRBD1 - TRBJ2-4
TGTGCCAGCAGCGACCCCGGGACCTCGGGGACCCAGTACTTC CASSDPGTSGTQYF TRBV3-1/TRBV3-2 - - TRBJ2-5
TGTGCCAGCAGCTCCGTTGGACAGGGCTATAATTCACCCCTCCACTTT CASSSVGQGYNSPLHF TRBV7-9 TRBD1 once TRBJ1-6
TGTGCCAGCAGCACCCAGCGGGGGCTGGATACGCAGTATTTT CASSTQRGLDTQYF TRBV9 TRBD2 - TRBJ2-3
TGCGCCAGCAGCTTGGGTGCAAACTATGGCTACACCTTC CASSLGANYGYTF TRBV5-1 - - TRBJ1-2
TGTGCCAGTAGTATCGCGGATTTTAGCAATCAGCCCCAGCATTTT CASSIADFSNQPQHF TRBV19 - - TRBJ1-5
TGCAGTGCTACACAGGAATATGGCTACACCTTC CSATQEYGYTF TRBV20-1 - - TRBJ1-2
TGTGCCAGCAGCGTCGATGGGGGGCAGGTCTATGGCTACACCTTC CASSVDGGQVYGYTF TRBV7-8 - - TRBJ1-2
TGTGCCAGCACCCCAGGACAGGGAAAGTCACCCCTCCACTTT CASTPGQGKSPLHF TRBV27 TRBD1 few TRBJ1-6
TGTGCCAGCAGTTGGGGGGACAGGGAAAGTTCACCCCTCCACTTT CASSWGDRESSPLHF TRBV6-5 TRBD1 - TRBJ1-6
TGTGCCAGCAGCCTCTTGGGAGGGGCGAGCGGCGGCTACACCTTC CASSLLGGASGGYTF TRBV14 - - TRBJ1-2
TGCGCCAGCAGCCAAGATCCGGCCAGGGGATACACTGAAGCTTTCTTT CASSQDPARGYTEAFF TRBV4-1 - - TRBJ1-1
TGTGCCAGCAGCTTCCTCGGGTATGACAGGGTGAATGAGCAGTTCTTC CASSFLGYDRVNEQFF TRBV11-2 TRBD1 - TRBJ2-1
TGTGCCAGTAGTATGACAGGGAACTATGGCTACACCTTC CASSMTGNYGYTF TRBV19 TRBD1 - TRBJ1-2
TGCGCCAGCAGCTGGGGAGGGGCGAGCACAGATACGCAGTATTTT CASSWGGASTDTQYF TRBV5-1 TRBD2 medium-sized TRBJ2-3